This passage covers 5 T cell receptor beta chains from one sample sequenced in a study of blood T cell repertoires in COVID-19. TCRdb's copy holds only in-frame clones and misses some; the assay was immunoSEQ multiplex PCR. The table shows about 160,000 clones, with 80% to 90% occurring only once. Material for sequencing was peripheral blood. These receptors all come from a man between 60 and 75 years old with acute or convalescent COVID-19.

The DNA of the CDR3 is TGTGCCAGCAGCTTGGGAGGGTATGGCTACACCTTC. Translation: CASSLGGYGYTF. The chain has TRBV5-5 and TRBJ1-2, with unresolved D. The V gene lost 0 bases and the J gene lost 5 bases, with 5 bases spanning the gap. Germline-derived CDR1 and CDR2 are SGHKS and YYEKEE (reference sequence). This CDR3 is built from 12 residues.

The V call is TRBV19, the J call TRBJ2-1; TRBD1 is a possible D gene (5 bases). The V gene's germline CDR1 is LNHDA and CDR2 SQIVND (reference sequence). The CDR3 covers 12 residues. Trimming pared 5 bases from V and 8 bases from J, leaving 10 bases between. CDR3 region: CASSSQGYEQFF. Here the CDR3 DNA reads TGTGCCAGTAGTTCTCAGGGCTATGAGCAGTTCTTC.

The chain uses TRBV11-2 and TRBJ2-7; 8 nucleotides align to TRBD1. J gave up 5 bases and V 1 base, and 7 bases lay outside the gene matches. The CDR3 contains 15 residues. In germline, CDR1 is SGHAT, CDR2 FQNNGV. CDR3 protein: CASSLAGQGRHEQYF. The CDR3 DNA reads TGTGCCAGCAGCTTAGCTGGACAGGGTCGGCACGAGCAGTACTTC.

The CDR3 region is CASSLELTGTGVDEQYF. CDR3 coding DNA: TGTGCCAGCAGCCTCGAACTGACCGGGACAGGGGTGGACGAGCAGTACTTC. The V and J genes are TRBV7-9 and TRBJ2-7; 10 nucleotides agree with TRBD1. The CDR3 is 17 amino acids. The germline V gene encodes CDR1 SEHNR and CDR2 FQNEAQ (reference sequence). With V trimmed by 5 bases and J by 5 bases, 15 bases remained unmatched.

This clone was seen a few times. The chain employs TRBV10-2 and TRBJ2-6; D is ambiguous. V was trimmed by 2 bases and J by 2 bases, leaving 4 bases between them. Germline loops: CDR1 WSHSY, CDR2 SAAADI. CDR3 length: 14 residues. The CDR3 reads CASSEGPGANVLTF. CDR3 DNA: TGCGCCAGCAGTGAGGGCCCTGGGGCCAACGTCCTGACTTTC.